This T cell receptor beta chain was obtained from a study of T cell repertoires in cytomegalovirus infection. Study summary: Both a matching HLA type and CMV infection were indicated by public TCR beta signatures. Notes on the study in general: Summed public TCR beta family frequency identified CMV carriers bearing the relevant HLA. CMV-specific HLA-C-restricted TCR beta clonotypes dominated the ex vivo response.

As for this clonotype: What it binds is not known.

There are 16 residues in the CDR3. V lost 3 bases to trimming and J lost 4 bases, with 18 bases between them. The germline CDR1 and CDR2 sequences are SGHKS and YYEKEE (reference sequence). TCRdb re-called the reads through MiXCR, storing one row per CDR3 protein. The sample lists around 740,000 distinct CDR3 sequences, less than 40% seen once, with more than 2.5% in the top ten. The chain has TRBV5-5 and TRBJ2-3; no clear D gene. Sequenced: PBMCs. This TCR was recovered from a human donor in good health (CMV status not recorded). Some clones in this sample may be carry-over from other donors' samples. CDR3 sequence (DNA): TGTGCCAGCAGCTCTAATTTTAACGGCGGCCCAGATACGCAGTATTTT. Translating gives CASSSNFNGGPDTQYF.